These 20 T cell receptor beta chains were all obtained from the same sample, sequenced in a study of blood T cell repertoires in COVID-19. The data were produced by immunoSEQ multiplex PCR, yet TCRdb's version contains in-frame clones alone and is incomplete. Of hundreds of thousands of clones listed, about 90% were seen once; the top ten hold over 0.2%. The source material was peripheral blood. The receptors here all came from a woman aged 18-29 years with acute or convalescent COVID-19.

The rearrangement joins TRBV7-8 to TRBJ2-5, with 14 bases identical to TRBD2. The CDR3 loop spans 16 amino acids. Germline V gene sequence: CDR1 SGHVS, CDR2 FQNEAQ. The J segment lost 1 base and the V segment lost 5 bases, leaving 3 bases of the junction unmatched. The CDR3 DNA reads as TGTGCCAGCAGCCGACTAGCGGGGGGGCTCCAAGAGACCCAGTACTTC. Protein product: CASSRLAGGLQETQYF.

CDR3 residues: CASSLPGGPENSPLHF. In DNA, the CDR3 is TGTGCCAGCAGCCTGCCCGGGGGGCCGGAGAATTCACCCCTCCACTTT. The rearrangement links TRBV3-1 (or the pseudogene TRBV3-2) to TRBJ1-6, with D perhaps TRBD1 (6 bases). CDR3 length: 16 amino acids. Trimming cost V 4 bases and J 7 bases, with 17 bases left between them. CDR1 is LGHDT and CDR2 is YNNKEL in the germline V gene (reference sequence).

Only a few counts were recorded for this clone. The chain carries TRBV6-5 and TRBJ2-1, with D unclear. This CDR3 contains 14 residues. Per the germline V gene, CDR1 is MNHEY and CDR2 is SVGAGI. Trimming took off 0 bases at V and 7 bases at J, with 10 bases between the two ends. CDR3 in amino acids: CASSYSEAANEQFF. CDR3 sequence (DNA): TGTGCCAGCAGTTACTCCGAGGCAGCTAATGAGCAGTTCTTC.

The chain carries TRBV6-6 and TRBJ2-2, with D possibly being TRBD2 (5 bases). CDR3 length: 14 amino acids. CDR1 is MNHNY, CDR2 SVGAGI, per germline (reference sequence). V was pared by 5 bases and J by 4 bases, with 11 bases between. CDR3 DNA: TGTGCCAGCAGTCTTGGACGGGGCACCGGGGAGCTGTTTTTT. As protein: CASSLGRGTGELFF.

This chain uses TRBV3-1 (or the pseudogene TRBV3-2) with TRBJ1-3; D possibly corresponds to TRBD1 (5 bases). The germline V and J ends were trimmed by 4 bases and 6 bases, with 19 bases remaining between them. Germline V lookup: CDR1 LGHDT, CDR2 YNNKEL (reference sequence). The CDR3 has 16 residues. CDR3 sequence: CASSPDSSRTLNTIYF. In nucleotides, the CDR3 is TGTGCCAGCAGCCCAGACAGTTCCCGCACGTTAAACACCATATATTTT.

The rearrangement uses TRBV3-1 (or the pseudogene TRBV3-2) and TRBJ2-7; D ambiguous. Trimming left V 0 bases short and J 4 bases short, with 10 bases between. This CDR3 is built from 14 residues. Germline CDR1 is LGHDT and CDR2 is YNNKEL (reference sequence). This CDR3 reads CASSQDSRLYEQYF. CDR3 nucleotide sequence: TGTGCCAGCAGCCAAGATAGCCGTTTGTACGAGCAGTACTTC.

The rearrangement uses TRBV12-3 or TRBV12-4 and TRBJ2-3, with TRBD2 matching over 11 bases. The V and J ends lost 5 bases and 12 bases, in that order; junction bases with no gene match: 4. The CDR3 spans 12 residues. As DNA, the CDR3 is TGTGCCAGCAGTCTCGGGACTAGCGGCCAGTATTTT. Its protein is CASSLGTSGQYF.

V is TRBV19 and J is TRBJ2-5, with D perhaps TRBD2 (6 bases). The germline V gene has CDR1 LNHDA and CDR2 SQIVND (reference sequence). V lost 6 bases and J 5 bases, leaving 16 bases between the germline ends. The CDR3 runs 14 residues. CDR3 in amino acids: CASSTGRAGETQYF. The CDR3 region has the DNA TGTGCCAGTAGCACCGGCAGGGCGGGGGAGACCCAGTACTTC.

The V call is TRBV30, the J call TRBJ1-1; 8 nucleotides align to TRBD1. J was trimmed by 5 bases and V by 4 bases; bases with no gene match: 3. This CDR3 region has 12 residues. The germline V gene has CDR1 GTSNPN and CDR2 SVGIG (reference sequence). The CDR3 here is CAWTGQGTEAFF. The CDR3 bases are TGTGCCTGGACTGGACAGGGAACTGAAGCTTTCTTT.

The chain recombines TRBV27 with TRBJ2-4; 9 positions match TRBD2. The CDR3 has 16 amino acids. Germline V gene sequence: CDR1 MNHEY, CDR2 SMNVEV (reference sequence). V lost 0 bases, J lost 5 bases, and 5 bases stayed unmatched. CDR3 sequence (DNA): TGTGCCAGCAGTTTATCGTGGACTAGCGCAGAAAACATTCAGTACTTC. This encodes CASSLSWTSAENIQYF.

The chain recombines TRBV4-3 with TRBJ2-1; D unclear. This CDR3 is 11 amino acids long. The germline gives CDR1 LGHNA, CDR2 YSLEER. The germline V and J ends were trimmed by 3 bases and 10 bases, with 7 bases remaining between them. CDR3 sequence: CASSQSREQFF. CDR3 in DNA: TGCGCCAGCAGCCAGTCCAGAGAGCAGTTCTTC.

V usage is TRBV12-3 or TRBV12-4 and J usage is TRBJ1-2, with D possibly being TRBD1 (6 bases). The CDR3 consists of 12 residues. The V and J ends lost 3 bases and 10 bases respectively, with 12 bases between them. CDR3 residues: CASSFGDTYYTF. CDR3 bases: TGTGCCAGCAGTTTCGGGGACACCTACTACACCTTC.

The DNA for the CDR3 is TGTGCCTGGAGTGTACGTGCAGGGTCCTATGGCTACACCTTC. Protein product: CAWSVRAGSYGYTF. The chain links TRBV30 to TRBJ1-2; TRBD1 is a possible D gene (5 bases). V was pared by 0 bases and J by 4 bases, with 12 bases between. Germline CDR1 is GTSNPN and CDR2 is SVGIG (reference sequence). The length of the CDR3 is 14 residues.

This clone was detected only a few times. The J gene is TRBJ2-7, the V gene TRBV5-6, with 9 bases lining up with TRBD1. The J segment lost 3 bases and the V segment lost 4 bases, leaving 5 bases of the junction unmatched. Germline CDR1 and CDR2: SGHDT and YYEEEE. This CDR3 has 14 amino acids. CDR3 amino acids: CASSGWTGDYEQYF. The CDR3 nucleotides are TGTGCCAGCAGCGGTTGGACAGGGGACTACGAGCAGTACTTC.

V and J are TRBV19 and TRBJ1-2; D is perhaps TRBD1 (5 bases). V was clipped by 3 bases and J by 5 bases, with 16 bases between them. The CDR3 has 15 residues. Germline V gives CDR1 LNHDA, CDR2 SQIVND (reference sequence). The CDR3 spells CASSISGTTRYGYTF. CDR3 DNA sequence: TGTGCCAGTAGTATCTCAGGGACTACGCGGTATGGCTACACCTTC.

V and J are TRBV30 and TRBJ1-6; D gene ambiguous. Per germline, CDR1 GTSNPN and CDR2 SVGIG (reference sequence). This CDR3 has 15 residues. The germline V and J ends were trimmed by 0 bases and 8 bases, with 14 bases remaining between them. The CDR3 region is CAWSVPNGIDSPLHF. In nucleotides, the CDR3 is TGTGCCTGGAGTGTACCGAACGGGATCGATTCACCCCTCCACTTT.

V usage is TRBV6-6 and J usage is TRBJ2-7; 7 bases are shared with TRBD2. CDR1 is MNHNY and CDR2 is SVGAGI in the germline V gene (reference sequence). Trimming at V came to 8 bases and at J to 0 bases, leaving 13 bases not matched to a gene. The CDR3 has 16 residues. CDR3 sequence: CASGGNGGDYSYEQYF. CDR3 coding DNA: TGTGCCAGCGGTGGGAATGGAGGGGACTACTCCTACGAGCAGTACTTC.

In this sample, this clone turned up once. CDR3 region: CASSGRAQGNEDEQFF. CDR3 coding DNA: TGCGCCAGCAGCGGGCGGGCCCAGGGGAATGAGGATGAGCAGTTCTTC. The J gene is TRBJ2-1, the V gene TRBV4-1; a weak D match, TRBD1 (6 bases). V lost 5 bases to trimming and J lost 8 bases, with 22 bases between them. This CDR3 region has 16 residues. CDR1 and CDR2 from the germline V gene are MGHRA and YSYEKL.

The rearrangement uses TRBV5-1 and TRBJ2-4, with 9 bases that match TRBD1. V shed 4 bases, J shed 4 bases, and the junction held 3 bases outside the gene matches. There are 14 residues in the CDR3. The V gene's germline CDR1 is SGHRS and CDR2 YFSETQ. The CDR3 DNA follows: TGCGCCAGCAGCCCGGACAGGGGAAAAAACATTCAGTACTTC. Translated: CASSPDRGKNIQYF.

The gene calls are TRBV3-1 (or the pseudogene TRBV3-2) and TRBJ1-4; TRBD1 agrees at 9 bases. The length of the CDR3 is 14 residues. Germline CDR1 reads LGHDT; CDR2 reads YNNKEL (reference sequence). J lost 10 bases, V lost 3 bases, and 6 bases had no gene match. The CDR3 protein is CASSHDRGVTKLFF. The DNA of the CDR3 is TGTGCCAGCAGCCACGACAGGGGGGTCACAAAACTGTTTTTT.